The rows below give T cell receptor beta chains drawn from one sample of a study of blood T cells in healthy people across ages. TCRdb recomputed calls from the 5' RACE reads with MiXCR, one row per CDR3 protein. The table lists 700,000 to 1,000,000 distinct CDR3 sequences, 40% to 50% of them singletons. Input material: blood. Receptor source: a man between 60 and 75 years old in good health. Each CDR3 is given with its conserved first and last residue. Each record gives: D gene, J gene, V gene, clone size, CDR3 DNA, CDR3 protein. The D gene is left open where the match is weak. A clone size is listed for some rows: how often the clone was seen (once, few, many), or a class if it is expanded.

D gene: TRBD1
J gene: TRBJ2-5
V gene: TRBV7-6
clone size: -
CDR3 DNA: TGTGCCAGCAGCCCAGTTAGGGACAGGGCGGAGACCCAGTACTTC
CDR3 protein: CASSPVRDRAETQYF

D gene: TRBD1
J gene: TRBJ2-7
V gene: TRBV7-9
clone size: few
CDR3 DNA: TGTGCCAGCAGTCCCGGGACAGGGGTCGAGCAGTACTTC
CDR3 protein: CASSPGTGVEQYF

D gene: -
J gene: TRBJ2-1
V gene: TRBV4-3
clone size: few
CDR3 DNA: TGCGCCAGCAGCCAAGATGCAGGGAGCCTTGGCAATGAGCAGTTCTTC
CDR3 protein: CASSQDAGSLGNEQFF

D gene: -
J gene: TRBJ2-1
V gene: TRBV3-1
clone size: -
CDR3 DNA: TGTGCCAGCAGCCAAAGTCCACTTCGCCTTTACAATGAGCAGTTCTTC
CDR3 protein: CASSQSPLRLYNEQFF

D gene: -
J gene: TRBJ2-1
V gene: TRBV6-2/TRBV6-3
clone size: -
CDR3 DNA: TGTGCCAGCAGGGGGGCCCGGAGGAATGAGCAGTTCTTC
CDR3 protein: CASRGARRNEQFF

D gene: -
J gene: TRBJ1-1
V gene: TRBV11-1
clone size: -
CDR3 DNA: TGTGCCAGCTGCACCCTCAGGGGCACTGAAGCTTTCTTT
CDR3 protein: CASCTLRGTEAFF

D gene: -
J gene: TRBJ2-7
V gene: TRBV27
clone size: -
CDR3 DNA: TGTGCCAGCAGTTATACGCCGAATTACGAGCAGTACTTC
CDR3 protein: CASSYTPNYEQYF

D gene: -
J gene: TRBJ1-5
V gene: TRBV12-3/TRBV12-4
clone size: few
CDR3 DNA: TGTGCCAGCAGTCGGACGCAGGGATACAATCAGCCCCAGCATTTT
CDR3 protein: CASSRTQGYNQPQHF

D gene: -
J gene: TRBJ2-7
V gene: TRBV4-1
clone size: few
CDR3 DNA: TGCGCCAGCAGCCAGATCACCACGGGAACCTACGAGCAGTACTTC
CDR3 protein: CASSQITTGTYEQYF

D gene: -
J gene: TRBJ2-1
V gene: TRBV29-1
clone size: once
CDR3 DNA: TGCAGCGTTGAAGGGAGTCGCGGGGAGCGGTACAATGAGCAGTTCTTC
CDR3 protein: CSVEGSRGERYNEQFF

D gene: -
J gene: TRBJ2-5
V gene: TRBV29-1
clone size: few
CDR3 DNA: TGCAGCGTTGCGGAAAGACAAGAGACCCAGTACTTC
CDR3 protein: CSVAERQETQYF

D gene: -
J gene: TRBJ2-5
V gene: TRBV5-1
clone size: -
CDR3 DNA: TGCGCCAGCAGCCCGGACTCGGGGACCCAGTACTTC
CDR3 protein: CASSPDSGTQYF

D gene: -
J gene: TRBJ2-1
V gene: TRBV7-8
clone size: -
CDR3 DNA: TGTGCCAGCAGCCCCCTCCGCAGAGGTGAGCAGTTCTTC
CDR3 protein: CASSPLRRGEQFF

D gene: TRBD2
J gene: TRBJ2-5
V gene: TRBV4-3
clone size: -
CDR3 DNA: TGCGCCAGCAGCCGAAGTATAGCGGGGGGCTCGGAGACCCAGTACTTC
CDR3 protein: CASSRSIAGGSETQYF

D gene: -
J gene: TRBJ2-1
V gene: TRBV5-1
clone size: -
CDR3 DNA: TGCGCCAGCAGCTTGGCCCTAAGGGAGCAGTTCTTC
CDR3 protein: CASSLALREQFF

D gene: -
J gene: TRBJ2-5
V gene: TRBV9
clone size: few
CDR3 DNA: TGTGCCAGCAGCGAGACCCCCCGGGCGGAAGAGACCCAGTACTTC
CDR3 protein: CASSETPRAEETQYF

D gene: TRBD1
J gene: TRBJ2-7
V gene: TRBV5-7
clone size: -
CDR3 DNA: TGTGCCAAGACAGGGGGTCCCTACGAGCAGTACTTC
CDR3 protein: CAKTGGPYEQYF

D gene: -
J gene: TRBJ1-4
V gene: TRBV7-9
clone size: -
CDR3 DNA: TGTGCCAGCAGCTTGGGACTTGACACTGCAACTAATGAAAAACTGTTTTTT
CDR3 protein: CASSLGLDTATNEKLFF

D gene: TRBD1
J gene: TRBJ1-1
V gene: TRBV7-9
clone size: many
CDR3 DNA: TGTGCCAGCAGCTTAGGGGGGACAGTGAACACTGAAGCTTTCTTT
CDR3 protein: CASSLGGTVNTEAFF

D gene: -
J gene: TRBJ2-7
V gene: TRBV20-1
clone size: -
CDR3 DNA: TGCAGTGCTAGAGATGGAAACTCGGGGCACGAGCAGTACTTC
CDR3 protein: CSARDGNSGHEQYF

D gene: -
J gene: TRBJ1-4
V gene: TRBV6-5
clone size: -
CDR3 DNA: TGTGCCAGCAGTTATATCCCGGGTGAAAAACTGTTTTTT
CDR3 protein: CASSYIPGEKLFF

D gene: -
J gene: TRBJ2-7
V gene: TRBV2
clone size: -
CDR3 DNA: TGTGCCAGCGTCTCGGGACTCCAGGGGTACGAGCAGTACTTC
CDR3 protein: CASVSGLQGYEQYF

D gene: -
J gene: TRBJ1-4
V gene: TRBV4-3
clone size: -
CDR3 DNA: TGCGCCAGCAGCCAAGACCCCTCAGGGGTGGACGAAAAACTGTTTTTT
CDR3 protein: CASSQDPSGVDEKLFF

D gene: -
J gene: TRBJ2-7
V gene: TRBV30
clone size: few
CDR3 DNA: TGTGCCTGGAGTGTACTCTACGAGCAGTACTTC
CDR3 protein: CAWSVLYEQYF

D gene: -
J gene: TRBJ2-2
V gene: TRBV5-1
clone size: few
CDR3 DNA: TGCGCCAGCAGCTCGCCGACAACGAACACCGGGGAGCTGTTTTTT
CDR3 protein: CASSSPTTNTGELFF

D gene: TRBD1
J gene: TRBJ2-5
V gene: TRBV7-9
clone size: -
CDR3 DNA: TGTGCCAGTCAGGGGGCCGGGGAGACCCAGTACTTC
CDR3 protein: CASQGAGETQYF

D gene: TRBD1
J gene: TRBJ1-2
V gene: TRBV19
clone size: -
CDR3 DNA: TGTGCCAGTAGTCTTGGACAGGGTGTTTCCTATGGCTACACCTTC
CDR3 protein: CASSLGQGVSYGYTF

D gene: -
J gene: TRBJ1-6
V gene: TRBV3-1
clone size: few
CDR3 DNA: TGTGCCAGCAGCCCCTCGGGGGACGATAATTCACCCCTCCACTTT
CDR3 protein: CASSPSGDDNSPLHF

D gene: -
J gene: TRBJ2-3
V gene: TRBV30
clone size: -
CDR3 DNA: TGTGCCTGGAAAATCTCCGATACGCAGTATTTT
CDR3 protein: CAWKISDTQYF

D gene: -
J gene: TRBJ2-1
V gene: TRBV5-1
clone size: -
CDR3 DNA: TGCGCCAGCAGCCCCCTTTGGGACAATGAGCAGTTCTTC
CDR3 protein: CASSPLWDNEQFF

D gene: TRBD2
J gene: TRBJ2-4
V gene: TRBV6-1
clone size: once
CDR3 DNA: TGTGCCAGCAGGGGTAGCGGGGGGGCCACCGAAAGCATTCAGTACTTC
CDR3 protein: CASRGSGGATESIQYF

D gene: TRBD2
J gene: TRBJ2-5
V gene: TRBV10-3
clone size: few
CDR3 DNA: TGTGCCATCAGTGGTGGACTAGCGGGGGGCGAAGAGACCCAGTACTTC
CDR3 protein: CAISGGLAGGEETQYF

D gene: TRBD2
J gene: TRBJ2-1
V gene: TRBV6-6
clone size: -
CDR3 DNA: TGTGCCACCGGACGGGGGGTGGTGAAGGATGAGCAGTTCTTC
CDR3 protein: CATGRGVVKDEQFF

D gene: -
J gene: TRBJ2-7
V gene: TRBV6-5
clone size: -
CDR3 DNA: TGTGCCAGCAGCACGGCCGGAGATGAGCAGTACTTC
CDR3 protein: CASSTAGDEQYF

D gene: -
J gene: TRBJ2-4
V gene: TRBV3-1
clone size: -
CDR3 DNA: TGTGCCAGCAGCAAAGGATTAGCCAAAAACATTCAGTACTTC
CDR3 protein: CASSKGLAKNIQYF

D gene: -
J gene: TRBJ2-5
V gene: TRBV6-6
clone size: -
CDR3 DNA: TGTGCCAGCAGATTATATAACAGGGCCGAAGAGACCCAGTACTTC
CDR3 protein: CASRLYNRAEETQYF